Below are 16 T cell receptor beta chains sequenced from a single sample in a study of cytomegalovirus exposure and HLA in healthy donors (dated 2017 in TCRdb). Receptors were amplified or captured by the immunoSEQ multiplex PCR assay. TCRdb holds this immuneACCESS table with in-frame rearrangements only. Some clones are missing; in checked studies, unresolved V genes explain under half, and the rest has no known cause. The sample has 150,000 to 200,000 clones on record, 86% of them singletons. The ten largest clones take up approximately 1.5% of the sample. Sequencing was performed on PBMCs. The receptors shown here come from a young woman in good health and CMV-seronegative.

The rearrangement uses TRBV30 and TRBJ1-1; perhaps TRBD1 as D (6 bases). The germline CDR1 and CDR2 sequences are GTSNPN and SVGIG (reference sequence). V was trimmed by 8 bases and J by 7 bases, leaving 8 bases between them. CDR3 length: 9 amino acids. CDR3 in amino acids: CAADSEAFF. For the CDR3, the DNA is TGTGCCGCGGACAGTGAAGCTTTCTTT.

This CDR3 is CASSYINEKLFF. The CDR3 DNA reads as TGTGCCAGCAGTTACATAAATGAAAAACTGTTTTTT. This chain joins TRBV6-6 and TRBJ1-4, with no clear D. The V gene's germline CDR1 is MNHNY and CDR2 SVGAGI (reference sequence). The V and J ends lost 2 bases and 5 bases respectively, with 3 bases between them. The CDR3 has 12 amino acids.

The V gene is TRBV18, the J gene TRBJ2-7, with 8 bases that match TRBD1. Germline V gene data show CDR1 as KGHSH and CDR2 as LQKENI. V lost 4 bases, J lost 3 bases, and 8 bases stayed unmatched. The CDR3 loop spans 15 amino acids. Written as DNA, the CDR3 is TGTGCCAGCTCACTTGGACAGGGCGCTTACTACGAGCAGTACTTC. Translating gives CASSLGQGAYYEQYF.

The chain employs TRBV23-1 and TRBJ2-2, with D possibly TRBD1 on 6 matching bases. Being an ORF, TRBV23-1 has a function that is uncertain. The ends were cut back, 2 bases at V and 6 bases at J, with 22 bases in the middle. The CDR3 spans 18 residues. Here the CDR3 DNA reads TGCGCCAGCAGTCAAAGTCGAGGGGGAAATCCTTGGGCCGGGGAGCTGTTTTTT. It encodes CASSQSRGGNPWAGELFF.

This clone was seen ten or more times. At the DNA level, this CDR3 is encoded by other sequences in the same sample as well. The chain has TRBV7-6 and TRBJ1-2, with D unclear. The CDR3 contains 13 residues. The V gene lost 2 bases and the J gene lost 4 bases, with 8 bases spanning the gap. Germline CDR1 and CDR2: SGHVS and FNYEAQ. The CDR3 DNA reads TGTGCCAGCAGCTTACTTCGGGGCTATGGCTACACCTTC. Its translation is CASSLLRGYGYTF.

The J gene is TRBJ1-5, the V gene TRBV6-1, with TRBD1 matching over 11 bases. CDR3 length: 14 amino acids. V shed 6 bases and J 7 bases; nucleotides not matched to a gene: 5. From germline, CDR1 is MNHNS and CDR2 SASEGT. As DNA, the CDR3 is TGTGCCAGCAGGGACAGGGGGCGCCCCCAGCCCCAGCATTTT. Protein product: CASRDRGRPQPQHF.

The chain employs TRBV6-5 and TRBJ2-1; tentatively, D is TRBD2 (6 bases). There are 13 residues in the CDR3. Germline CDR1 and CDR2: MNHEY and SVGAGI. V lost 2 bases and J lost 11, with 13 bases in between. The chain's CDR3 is CASSYELRGKQFF. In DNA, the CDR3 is TGTGCCAGCAGTTACGAATTGCGGGGTAAGCAGTTCTTC.

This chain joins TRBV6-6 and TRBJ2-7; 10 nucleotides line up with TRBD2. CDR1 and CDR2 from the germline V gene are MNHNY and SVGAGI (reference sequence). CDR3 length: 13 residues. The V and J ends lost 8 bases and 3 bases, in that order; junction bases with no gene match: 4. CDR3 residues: CASGTSGIYEQYF. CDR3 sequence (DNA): TGTGCCAGCGGTACTAGCGGGATCTACGAGCAGTACTTC.

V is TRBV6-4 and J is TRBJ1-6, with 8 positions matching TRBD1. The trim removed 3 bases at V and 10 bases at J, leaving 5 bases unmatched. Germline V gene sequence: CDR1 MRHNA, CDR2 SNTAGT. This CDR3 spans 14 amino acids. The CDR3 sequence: CASSEGQENSPLHF. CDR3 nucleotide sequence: TGTGCCAGCAGTGAGGGACAGGAAAACTCACCCCTCCACTTT.

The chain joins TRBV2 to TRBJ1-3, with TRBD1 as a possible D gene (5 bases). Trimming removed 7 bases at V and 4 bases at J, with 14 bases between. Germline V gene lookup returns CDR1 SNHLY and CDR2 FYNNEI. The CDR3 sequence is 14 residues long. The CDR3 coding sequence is TGTGCCAGCATAGGCAGGGAAAGGGGAAACACCATATATTTT. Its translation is CASIGRERGNTIYF.

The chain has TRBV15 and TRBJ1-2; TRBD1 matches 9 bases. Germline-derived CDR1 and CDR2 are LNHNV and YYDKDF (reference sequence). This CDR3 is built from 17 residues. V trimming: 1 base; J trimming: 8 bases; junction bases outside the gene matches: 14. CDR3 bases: TGTGCCACCAGCAGAGCGATTCCGGGAGACAGGGGGTCCGGCTACACCTTC. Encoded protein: CATSRAIPGDRGSGYTF.

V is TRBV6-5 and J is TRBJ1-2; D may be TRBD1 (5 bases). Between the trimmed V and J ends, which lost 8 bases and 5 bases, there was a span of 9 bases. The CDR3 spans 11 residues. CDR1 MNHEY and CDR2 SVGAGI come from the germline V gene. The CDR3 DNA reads TGTGCCAGCGCGGAGGGGTATGGCTACACCTTC. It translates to CASAEGYGYTF.

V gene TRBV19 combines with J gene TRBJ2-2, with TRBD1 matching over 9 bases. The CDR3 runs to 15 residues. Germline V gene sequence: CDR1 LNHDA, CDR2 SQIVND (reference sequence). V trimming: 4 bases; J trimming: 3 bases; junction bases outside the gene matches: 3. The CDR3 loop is CASSKGQGDTGELFF. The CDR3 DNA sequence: TGTGCCAGTAGTAAGGGACAGGGAGACACCGGGGAGCTGTTTTTT.

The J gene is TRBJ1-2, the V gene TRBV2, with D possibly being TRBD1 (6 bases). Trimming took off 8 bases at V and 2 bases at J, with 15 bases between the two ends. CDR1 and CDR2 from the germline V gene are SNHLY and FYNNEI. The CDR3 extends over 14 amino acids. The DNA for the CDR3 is TGTGCCAGCTCTTCCTACAGGGAAAACTATGGCTACACCTTC. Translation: CASSSYRENYGYTF.

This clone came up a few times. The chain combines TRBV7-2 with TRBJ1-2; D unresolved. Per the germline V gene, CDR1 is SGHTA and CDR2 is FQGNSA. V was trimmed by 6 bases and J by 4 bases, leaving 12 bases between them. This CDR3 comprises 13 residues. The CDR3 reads CASRAPSSYGYTF. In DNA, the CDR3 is TGTGCCAGCAGGGCACCCAGTTCCTATGGCTACACCTTC.

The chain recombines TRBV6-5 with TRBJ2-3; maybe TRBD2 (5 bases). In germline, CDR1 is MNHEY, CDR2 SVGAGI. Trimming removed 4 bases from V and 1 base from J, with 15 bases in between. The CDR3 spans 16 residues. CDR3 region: CASSSDLAPGTDTQYF. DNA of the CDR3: TGTGCCAGCAGTTCCGATCTAGCCCCTGGCACAGATACGCAGTATTTT.